The 30 T cell receptor beta chains below were found in one sample sequenced in a study of blood T cell repertoires in COVID-19. The table came from immunoSEQ multiplex PCR; TCRdb's copy has only in-frame clones and leaves some out. The table includes 150,000 to 200,000 clones, 60% to 85% detected once. Sequenced material: peripheral blood. The source of these receptors is an older man with acute or convalescent COVID-19.

The chain carries TRBV5-1 and TRBJ2-5, with TRBD2 as a possible D gene (5 bases). V was cut by 5 bases and J by 2 bases, with 10 bases left in between. This CDR3 is built from 13 residues. CDR1 and CDR2 from the germline V gene are SGHRS and YFSETQ. The CDR3 sequence: CASRRGLQETQYF. The CDR3 DNA sequence: TGCGCCAGCAGACGCGGACTGCAAGAGACCCAGTACTTC.

The rearrangement links TRBV12-5 to TRBJ2-3, with D possibly TRBD1 on 6 matching bases. The CDR3 is 15 amino acids. CDR1 and CDR2 from the germline V gene are LGHNT and FRNRAP. The V gene lost 5 bases and the J gene lost 4 bases, with 16 bases spanning the gap. The CDR3 loop reads CASGRDTLGSDTQYF. The CDR3 DNA follows: TGTGCTAGTGGTCGGGACACTTTGGGTTCAGATACGCAGTATTTT.

This chain uses TRBV27 with TRBJ2-3; possible D gene TRBD2, 5 bases. The germline V gene has CDR1 MNHEY and CDR2 SMNVEV (reference sequence). V lost 4 bases and J 3 bases, leaving 11 bases between the germline ends. This CDR3 contains 14 residues. CDR3: CASSSPPGTDTQYF. Written as DNA, the CDR3 is TGTGCCAGCAGTTCTCCCCCGGGGACAGATACGCAGTATTTT.

V is TRBV7-9 and J is TRBJ2-5; D is possibly TRBD2 (5 bases). Trimming left V 3 bases short and J 4 bases short, with 15 bases between. Per the germline V gene, CDR1 is SEHNR and CDR2 is FQNEAQ (reference sequence). CDR3 length: 15 residues. CDR3 nucleotide sequence: TGTGCCAGCAGCTTCACCCCGAGGGTCGGAGAGACCCAGTACTTC. Its protein is CASSFTPRVGETQYF.

The chain uses TRBV7-8 and TRBJ1-1, with TRBD1 as a possible D gene (6 bases). Germline V lookup: CDR1 SGHVS, CDR2 FQNEAQ. The CDR3 is 16 amino acids. The V and J ends lost 5 bases and 1 base respectively, with 17 bases between them. Written as DNA, the CDR3 is TGTGCCAGCAGCCTAATAACTACAGGGCCGAACACTGAAGCTTTCTTT. The encoded protein is CASSLITTGPNTEAFF.

The CDR3 DNA reads as TGTGCCAGCAGCGTTTTAAGGACTTATAGCAATCAGCCCCAGCATTTT. Translated: CASSVLRTYSNQPQHF. The V and J genes are TRBV7-7 and TRBJ1-5; D gene ambiguous. This CDR3 comprises 16 residues. V was clipped by 5 bases and J by 0 bases, with 14 bases between them. The germline V gene has CDR1 SSHAT and CDR2 FNYEAQ (reference sequence).

The chain uses TRBV5-1 and TRBJ2-5, with D possibly TRBD1 on 6 matching bases. V dropped 0 bases and J dropped 5 bases, with 11 bases sitting between them. Looked up from germline, CDR1 is SGHRS and CDR2 is YFSETQ. The CDR3 contains 14 residues. CDR3 residues: CASSLAGASETQYF. In DNA, the CDR3 is TGCGCCAGCAGCTTGGCAGGGGCGTCGGAGACCCAGTACTTC.

This chain uses TRBV2 with TRBJ2-7; TRBD2 is a possible D gene (5 bases). The CDR3 loop spans 15 amino acids. V lost 6 bases, J lost 6 bases, and 21 bases lay in between. The germline CDR1 and CDR2 sequences are SNHLY and FYNNEI. CDR3 bases: TGTGCCAGCAGCTCTCGGACTTACGCGTTCGGCGAGCAGTACTTC. The encoded protein is CASSSRTYAFGEQYF.

V is TRBV2 and J is TRBJ1-2; D possibly corresponds to TRBD1 (6 bases). CDR3 length: 12 amino acids. Trimming pared 7 bases from V and 8 bases from J, leaving 14 bases between. Germline V gene sequence: CDR1 SNHLY, CDR2 FYNNEI. Written as DNA, the CDR3 is TGTGCCAGCATCCTGGACAGTTGGGGCTACACCTTC. It is translated as CASILDSWGYTF.

The CDR3 protein is CASSSQYGELFF. The CDR3 DNA is TGTGCCAGCAGCTCCCAGTACGGGGAGCTGTTTTTT. The chain is built from TRBV7-3 and TRBJ2-2; D call uncertain. Between the trimmed V and J ends, which lost 4 bases and 7 bases, there was a span of 7 bases. Germline V gene sequence: CDR1 SGHTA, CDR2 FQGTGA. CDR3 length equals 12 residues.

V is TRBV5-1 and J is TRBJ1-6, with D hard to call. Germline V gene data show CDR1 as SGHRS and CDR2 as YFSETQ. V lost 2 bases to trimming and J lost 8 bases, with 14 bases between them. The length of the CDR3 is 15 residues. DNA of the CDR3: TGCGCCAGCAGCTTAGTGGGAGGTCCGGATTCACCCCTCCACTTT. Translated: CASSLVGGPDSPLHF.

The chain combines TRBV19 with TRBJ2-6; D might be TRBD1 (5 bases). CDR3 length: 15 residues. The germline gives CDR1 LNHDA, CDR2 SQIVND (reference sequence). Trimming removed 4 bases from V and 2 bases from J, with 9 bases in between. The CDR3 sequence: CASSKKQAGANVLTF. The CDR3 DNA follows: TGTGCCAGTAGTAAAAAACAGGCTGGGGCCAACGTCCTGACTTTC.

The V gene is TRBV19, the J gene TRBJ2-5, with TRBD2 matching over 12 bases. The CDR3 runs 16 residues. Germline-derived CDR1 and CDR2 are LNHDA and SQIVND (reference sequence). V dropped 4 bases and J dropped 4; count of bases not matched to a gene: 7. Here the CDR3 DNA reads TGTGCCAGTAGTAGACTAGCGGGGGACTACCCAGAGACCCAGTACTTC. Translated, it gives CASSRLAGDYPETQYF. Looking up the rest from reference TRBV19 and TRBJ2-5 gives the full variable domain: DGGITQSPKYLFRKEGQNVTLSCEQNLNHDAMYWYRQDPGQGLRLIYYSQIVNDFQKGDIAEGYSVSREKKESFPLTVTSAQKNPTAFYLCASSRLAGDYPETQYFGPGTRLLVL.

The chain joins TRBV11-2 to TRBJ2-3; weak D call: TRBD2 (6 bases). The CDR3 contains 16 residues. V lost 4 bases, J lost 4 bases, and 18 bases lay in between. CDR1 is SGHAT and CDR2 is FQNNGV in the germline V gene. The CDR3, as DNA: TGTGCCAGCAGCTCCGGAACGGGAGCCGAGCCAGATACGCAGTATTTT. This encodes CASSSGTGAEPDTQYF.

The chain uses TRBV24-1 and TRBJ2-7, with D maybe TRBD2 (6 bases). In germline, CDR1 is KGHDR, CDR2 SFDVKD. V lost 7 bases to trimming and J lost 5 bases, with 20 bases between them. This CDR3 region has 15 residues. CDR3 region: CATSGGGAPVNEQYF. CDR3 DNA: TGTGCCACCAGCGGGGGAGGAGCCCCAGTAAACGAGCAGTACTTC.

V and J are TRBV5-8 and TRBJ1-2; 8 nucleotides agree with TRBD1. The CDR3 runs 16 residues. The germline V gene encodes CDR1 SGHTS and CDR2 YDEGEE. V gave up 4 bases and J gave up 0 bases; unmatched junction bases: 8. The CDR3 bases are TGTGCCAGCAGCCCGGACAGGGTAGGAGCTAACTATGGCTACACCTTC. It is translated as CASSPDRVGANYGYTF.

This clone showed up just a few times. The CDR3 DNA reads TGCGCCAGCAGCCAAGCCGGGACAGGGGGCGGGAGTGTGACCCAGTACTTC. Protein product: CASSQAGTGGGSVTQYF. The chain carries TRBV4-3 and TRBJ2-5; 12 positions match TRBD1. Looked up from germline, CDR1 is LGHNA and CDR2 is YSLEER. V trimming: 1 base; J trimming: 7 bases; junction bases outside the gene matches: 10. The CDR3 extends over 17 amino acids.

This rearrangement joins TRBV9 to TRBJ2-5; TRBD2 matches 9 bases. CDR1 is SGDLS, CDR2 YYNGEE, per germline. J lost 4 bases, V lost 4 bases, and 14 bases had no gene match. CDR3 length equals 17 residues. CDR3: CASSTPRWRGGPETQYF. The CDR3 DNA sequence: TGTGCCAGCAGCACCCCCCGGTGGCGGGGGGGCCCAGAGACCCAGTACTTC. The entire variable domain, with the rest obtained from reference TRBV9 and TRBJ2-5, is as follows: DSGVTQTPKHLITATGQRVTLRCSPRSGDLSVYWYQQSLDQGLQFLIQYYNGEERAKGNILERFSAQQFPDLHSELNLSSLELGDSALYFCASSTPRWRGGPETQYFGPGTRLLVL.

The V call is TRBV21-1, the J call TRBJ2-1; the table's D call of TRBD1 was not tested on the DNA. TRBV21-1 is a pseudogene segment. The CDR3 is 14 residues long. The CDR3 nucleotides read TGTGCCAGCAGCAAAGATCAGGAAAACAATGAGCAGTTCTTC. Protein product: CASSKDQENNEQFF.

The chain is built from TRBV28 and TRBJ2-1; D is possibly TRBD2 (5 bases). Germline V CDR1 and CDR2: MDHEN, SYDVKM. V lost 5 bases to trimming and J lost 5 bases, with 16 bases between them. The CDR3 is made up of 15 amino acids. CDR3 sequence: CASSPSGSSDNEQFF. In nucleotides, the CDR3 is TGTGCCAGCAGTCCCTCGGGAAGTTCGGACAATGAGCAGTTCTTC.

This chain joins TRBV6-1 and TRBJ1-2, with TRBD1 matching 9 bases. Germline V gives CDR1 MNHNS, CDR2 SASEGT. Trimming removed 1 base from V and 8 bases from J; junction bases left unmatched: 5. The CDR3 is 14 residues long. Written as DNA, the CDR3 is TGTGCCAGCAGTGAAGGGGGACAGGGAATAGGCTACACCTTC. Residues: CASSEGGQGIGYTF.

A single count supports this clone. The chain is built from TRBV6-5 and TRBJ1-1; no reliable D call. The CDR3 has 14 residues. In germline, CDR1 is MNHEY, CDR2 SVGAGI. V was pared by 0 bases and J by 0 bases, with 5 bases between. This CDR3 reads CASSYSRVNTEAFF. The CDR3 coding sequence is TGTGCCAGCAGTTACTCGCGGGTGAACACTGAAGCTTTCTTT.

The rearrangement links TRBV5-1 to TRBJ1-1; 8 nucleotides align to TRBD1. This CDR3 is 16 amino acids long. The J segment lost 3 bases and the V segment lost 0 bases, leaving 7 bases of the junction unmatched. The V gene's germline CDR1 is SGHRS and CDR2 YFSETQ. The CDR3 coding sequence is TGCGCCAGCAGCTTGGAAGCACAACAGGGGGACACTGAAGCTTTCTTT. Protein sequence: CASSLEAQQGDTEAFF. Looking up the rest from reference TRBV5-1 and TRBJ1-1 gives the full variable domain: KAGVTQTPRYLIKTRGQQVTLSCSPISGHRSVSWYQQTPGQGLQFLFEYFSETQRNKGNFPGRFSGRQFSNSRSEMNVSTLELGDSALYLCASSLEAQQGDTEAFFGQGTRLTVV.

The sample holds a few counts of this clone. This sequence joins TRBV12-5 and TRBJ2-6, with D perhaps TRBD2 (5 bases). The CDR3 runs 16 residues. Looked up from germline, CDR1 is LGHNT and CDR2 is FRNRAP. The V end lost 0 bases, the J end lost 3 bases, and 9 bases lay between the germline ends. CDR3 sequence (DNA): TGTGCTAGTGGTTTGGTTGTGGGGAGTGGGGCCAACGTCCTGACTTTC. Protein product: CASGLVVGSGANVLTF.

This chain connects TRBV5-4 to TRBJ1-1; 9 nucleotides agree with TRBD1. V was pared by 4 bases and J by 8 bases, with 9 bases of the junction left unmatched. The CDR3 totals 14 residues. Per the germline V gene, CDR1 is SGHNT and CDR2 is YYREEE (reference sequence). The DNA of the CDR3 is TGTGCCAGCAGCCTGGGACAGGGCGGATTCGAAGCTTTCTTT. Translated, it gives CASSLGQGGFEAFF. The full variable domain, its missing parts supplied by reference TRBV5-4 and TRBJ1-1, is ETGVTQSPTHLIKTRGQQVTLRCSSQSGHNTVSWYQQALGQGPQFIFQYYREEENGRGNFPPRFSGLQFPNYSSELNVNALELDDSALYLCASSLGQGGFEAFFGQGTRLTVV.

This clone was seen at least ten times. This chain links TRBV14 with TRBJ2-5; 12 nucleotides agree with TRBD2. The germline V gene encodes CDR1 SGHDN and CDR2 FVKESK. CDR3 length: 15 residues. Trimming removed 4 bases from V and 4 bases from J; junction bases left unmatched: 4. CDR3 nucleotide sequence: TGTGCCAGCAGCCGGGAGACTAGCGGGGGAGAGACCCAGTACTTC. Translation: CASSRETSGGETQYF.

This clone was found once. The V call is TRBV24-1, the J call TRBJ2-5; D remains unclear. Trimming took 6 bases from V and 4 from J, leaving 14 bases between them. In germline, CDR1 is KGHDR, CDR2 SFDVKD. The CDR3 spans 14 residues. Written as DNA, the CDR3 is TGTGCCACCAGTATGAGAGGTTCTCCAGAGACCCAGTACTTC. Protein sequence: CATSMRGSPETQYF.

The chain joins TRBV6-5 to TRBJ2-5; D not resolved. V lost 7 bases to trimming and J lost 4 bases, with 13 bases between them. The germline V gene encodes CDR1 MNHEY and CDR2 SVGAGI. The CDR3 is 13 residues long. This CDR3 is CASTPLRRETQYF. The CDR3 DNA is TGTGCCAGCACCCCACTAAGGCGAGAGACCCAGTACTTC.

This chain joins TRBV15 and TRBJ1-5; no definite D call. CDR1 is LNHNV and CDR2 is YYDKDF in the germline V gene (reference sequence). Between the trimmed V and J ends, which lost 1 base and 8 bases, there was a span of 9 bases. This CDR3 is built from 13 residues. The CDR3 loop is CATSRAQEEPQHF. The CDR3 nucleotides are TGTGCCACCAGCAGAGCCCAAGAGGAGCCCCAGCATTTT.

This sequence joins TRBV7-9 and TRBJ2-1, with 11 bases fitting TRBD2. The V gene's germline CDR1 is SEHNR and CDR2 FQNEAQ (reference sequence). The CDR3 has 18 amino acids. Trimming removed 8 bases from V and 7 bases from J; junction bases left unmatched: 19. The CDR3 nucleotides read TGTGCCAGCCTACATCGACCTCTTCCCGGGACTAGCGGAAATGAGCAGTTCTTC. Translated: CASLHRPLPGTSGNEQFF.